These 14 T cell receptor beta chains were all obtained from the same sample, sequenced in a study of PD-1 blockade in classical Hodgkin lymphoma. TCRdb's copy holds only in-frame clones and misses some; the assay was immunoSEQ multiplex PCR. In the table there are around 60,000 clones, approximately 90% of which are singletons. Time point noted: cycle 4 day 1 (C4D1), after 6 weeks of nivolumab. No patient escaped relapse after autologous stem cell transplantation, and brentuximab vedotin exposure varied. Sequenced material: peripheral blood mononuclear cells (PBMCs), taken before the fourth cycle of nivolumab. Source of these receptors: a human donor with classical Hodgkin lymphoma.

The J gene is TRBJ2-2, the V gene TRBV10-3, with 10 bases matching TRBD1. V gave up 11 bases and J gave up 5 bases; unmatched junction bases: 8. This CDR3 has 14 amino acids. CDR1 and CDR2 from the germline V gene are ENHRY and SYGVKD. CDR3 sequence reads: CAVTRDRGTGELFF. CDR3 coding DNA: TGTGCCGTCACCCGGGACAGGGGAACCGGGGAGCTGTTTTTT.

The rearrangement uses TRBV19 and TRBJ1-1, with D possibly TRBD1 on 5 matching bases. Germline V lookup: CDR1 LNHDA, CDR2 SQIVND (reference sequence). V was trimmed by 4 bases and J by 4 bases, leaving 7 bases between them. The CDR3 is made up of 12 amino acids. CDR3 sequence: CASSTGTTEAFF. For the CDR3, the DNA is TGTGCCAGTAGTACAGGGACCACTGAAGCTTTCTTT. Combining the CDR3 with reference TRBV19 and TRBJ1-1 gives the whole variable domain DGGITQSPKYLFRKEGQNVTLSCEQNLNHDAMYWYRQDPGQGLRLIYYSQIVNDFQKGDIAEGYSVSREKKESFPLTVTSAQKNPTAFYLCASSTGTTEAFFGQGTRLTVV.

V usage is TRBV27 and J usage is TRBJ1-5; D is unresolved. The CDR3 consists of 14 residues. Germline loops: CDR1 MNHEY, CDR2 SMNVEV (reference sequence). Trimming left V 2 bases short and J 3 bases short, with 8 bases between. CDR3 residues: CASSLRAYNQPQHF. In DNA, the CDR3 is TGTGCCAGCAGTTTAAGGGCCTACAATCAGCCCCAGCATTTT.

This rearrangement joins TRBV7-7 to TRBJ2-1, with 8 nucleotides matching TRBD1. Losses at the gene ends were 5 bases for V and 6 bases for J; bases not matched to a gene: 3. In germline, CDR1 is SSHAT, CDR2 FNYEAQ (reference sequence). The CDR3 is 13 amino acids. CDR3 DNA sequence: TGTGCCAGCAGCCACGGGACAGGCAATGAGCAGTTCTTC. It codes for CASSHGTGNEQFF.

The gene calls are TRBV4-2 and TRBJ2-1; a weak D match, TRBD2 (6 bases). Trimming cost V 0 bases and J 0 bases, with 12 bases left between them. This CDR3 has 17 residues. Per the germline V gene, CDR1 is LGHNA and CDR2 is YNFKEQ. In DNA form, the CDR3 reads TGTGCCAGCAGCCAAGAATGGGGGACTCTCTCCTACAATGAGCAGTTCTTC. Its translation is CASSQEWGTLSYNEQFF.

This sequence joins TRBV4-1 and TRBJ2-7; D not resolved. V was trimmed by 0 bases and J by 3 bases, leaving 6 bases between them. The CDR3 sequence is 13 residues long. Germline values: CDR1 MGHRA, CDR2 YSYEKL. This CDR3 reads CASSQDTSYEQYF. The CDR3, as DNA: TGCGCCAGCAGCCAAGATACCAGCTACGAGCAGTACTTC.

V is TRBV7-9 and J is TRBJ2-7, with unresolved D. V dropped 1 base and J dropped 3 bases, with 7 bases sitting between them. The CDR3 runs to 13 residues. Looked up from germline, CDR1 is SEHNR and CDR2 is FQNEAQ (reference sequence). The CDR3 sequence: CASSLDVHYEQYF. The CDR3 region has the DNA TGTGCCAGCAGCTTAGATGTCCACTACGAGCAGTACTTC.

The CDR3 here is CSVVQGSYEQYF. The CDR3 coding sequence is TGCAGCGTTGTCCAGGGGTCCTACGAGCAGTACTTC. The rearrangement uses TRBV29-1 and TRBJ2-7, with a weak D call TRBD1 (6 bases). V lost 4 bases to trimming and J lost 1 base, with 8 bases between them. This CDR3 region has 12 residues. The germline CDR1 and CDR2 sequences are SQVTM and ANQGSEA.

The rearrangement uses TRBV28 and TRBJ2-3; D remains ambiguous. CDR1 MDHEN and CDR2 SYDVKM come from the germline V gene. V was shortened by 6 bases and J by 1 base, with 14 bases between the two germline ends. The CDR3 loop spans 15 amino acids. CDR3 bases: TGTGCCAGCAGCAGCCTGGGGAACGGCACAGATACGCAGTATTTT. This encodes CASSSLGNGTDTQYF.

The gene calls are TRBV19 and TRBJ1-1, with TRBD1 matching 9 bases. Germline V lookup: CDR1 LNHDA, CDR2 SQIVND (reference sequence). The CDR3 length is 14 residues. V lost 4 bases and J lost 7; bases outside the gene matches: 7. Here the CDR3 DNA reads TGTGCCAGTAGTAGCGGGACAGGGACAAGTGAAGCTTTCTTT. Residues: CASSSGTGTSEAFF.

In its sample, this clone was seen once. The CDR3 is CASSLLGHEQFF. In nucleotides, the CDR3 is TGCGCCAGCAGCCTACTAGGCCATGAGCAGTTCTTC. V is TRBV5-1 and J is TRBJ2-1, with a tentative D call TRBD2 (5 bases). The CDR3 sequence is 12 residues long. The V and J ends lost 4 bases and 8 bases respectively, with 10 bases between them. CDR1 and CDR2 (germline): SGHRS, YFSETQ.

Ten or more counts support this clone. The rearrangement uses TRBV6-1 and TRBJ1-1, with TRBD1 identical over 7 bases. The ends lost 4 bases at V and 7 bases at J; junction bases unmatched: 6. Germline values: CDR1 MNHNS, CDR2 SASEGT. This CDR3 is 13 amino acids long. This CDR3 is CASSAIRDSEAFF. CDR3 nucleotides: TGTGCCAGCAGTGCGATCCGGGACAGTGAAGCTTTCTTT.

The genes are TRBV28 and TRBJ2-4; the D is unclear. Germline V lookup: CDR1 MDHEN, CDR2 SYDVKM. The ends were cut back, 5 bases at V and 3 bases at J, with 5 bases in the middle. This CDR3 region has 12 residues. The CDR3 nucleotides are TGTGCCAGCAGTACCTTCAAAAACATTCAGTACTTC. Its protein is CASSTFKNIQYF.

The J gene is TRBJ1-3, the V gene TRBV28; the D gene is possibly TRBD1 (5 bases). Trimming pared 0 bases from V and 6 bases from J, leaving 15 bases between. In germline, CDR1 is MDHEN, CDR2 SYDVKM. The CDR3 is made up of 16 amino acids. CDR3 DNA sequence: TGTGCCAGCAGTTTATGGGGTAGGGACGAAAAAAACACCATATATTTT. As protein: CASSLWGRDEKNTIYF.